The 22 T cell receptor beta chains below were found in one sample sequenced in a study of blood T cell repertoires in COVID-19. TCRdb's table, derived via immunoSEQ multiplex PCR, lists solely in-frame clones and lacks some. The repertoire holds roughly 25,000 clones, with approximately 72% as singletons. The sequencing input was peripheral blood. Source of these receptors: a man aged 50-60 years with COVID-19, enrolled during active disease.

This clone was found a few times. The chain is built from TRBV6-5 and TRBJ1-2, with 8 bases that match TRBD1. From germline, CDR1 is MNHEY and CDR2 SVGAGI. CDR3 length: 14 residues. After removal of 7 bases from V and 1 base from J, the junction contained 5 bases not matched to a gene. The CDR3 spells CASKQGGDNYGYTF. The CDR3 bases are TGTGCCAGCAAACAGGGGGGGGATAACTATGGCTACACCTTC.

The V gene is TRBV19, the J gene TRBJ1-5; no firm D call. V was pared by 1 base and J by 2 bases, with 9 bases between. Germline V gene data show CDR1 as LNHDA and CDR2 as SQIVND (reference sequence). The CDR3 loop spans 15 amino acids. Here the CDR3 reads CASSIGFQGNQPQHF. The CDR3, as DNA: TGTGCCAGTAGTATAGGTTTCCAGGGCAATCAGCCCCAGCATTTT. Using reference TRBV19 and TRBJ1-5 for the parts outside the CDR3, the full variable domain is DGGITQSPKYLFRKEGQNVTLSCEQNLNHDAMYWYRQDPGQGLRLIYYSQIVNDFQKGDIAEGYSVSREKKESFPLTVTSAQKNPTAFYLCASSIGFQGNQPQHFGDGTRLSIL.

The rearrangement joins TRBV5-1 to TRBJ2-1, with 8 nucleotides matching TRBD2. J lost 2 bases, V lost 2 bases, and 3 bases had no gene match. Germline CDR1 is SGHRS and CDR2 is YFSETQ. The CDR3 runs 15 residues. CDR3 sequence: CASSFERGPYNEQFF. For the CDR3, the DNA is TGCGCCAGCAGCTTCGAGCGGGGGCCCTACAATGAGCAGTTCTTC.

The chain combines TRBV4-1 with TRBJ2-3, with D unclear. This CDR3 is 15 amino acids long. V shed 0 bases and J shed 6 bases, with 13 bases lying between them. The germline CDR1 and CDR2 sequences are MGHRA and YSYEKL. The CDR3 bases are TGCGCCAGCAGCCAAGATAAAGGTAGCTCGGATACGCAGTATTTT. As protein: CASSQDKGSSDTQYF.

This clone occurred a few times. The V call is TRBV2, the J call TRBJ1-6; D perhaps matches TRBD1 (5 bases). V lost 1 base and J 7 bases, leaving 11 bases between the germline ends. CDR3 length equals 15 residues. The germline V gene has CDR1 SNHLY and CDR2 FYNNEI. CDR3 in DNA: TGTGCCAGCAGTGAAGGACAGACCCGGAATTCACCCCTCCACTTT. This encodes CASSEGQTRNSPLHF.

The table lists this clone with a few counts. CDR3 residues: CASSLAQSGGASGELFF. The CDR3 nucleotides are TGTGCCAGCAGCTTAGCCCAAAGCGGGGGGGCCTCAGGGGAGCTGTTTTTT. The chain has TRBV7-7 and TRBJ2-2; 10 bases fit TRBD2. The V gene end was trimmed by 0 bases and the J gene end by 8 bases; junction bases not matched to a gene: 9. CDR1 SSHAT and CDR2 FNYEAQ come from the germline V gene (reference sequence). CDR3 length equals 17 residues.

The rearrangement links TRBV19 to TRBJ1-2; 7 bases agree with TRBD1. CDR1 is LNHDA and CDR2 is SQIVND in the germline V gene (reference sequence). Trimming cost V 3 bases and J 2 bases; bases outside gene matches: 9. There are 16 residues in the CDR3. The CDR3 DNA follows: TGTGCCAGTAGTATGACTAAGTGGACAGGAAACTATGGCTACACCTTC. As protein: CASSMTKWTGNYGYTF.

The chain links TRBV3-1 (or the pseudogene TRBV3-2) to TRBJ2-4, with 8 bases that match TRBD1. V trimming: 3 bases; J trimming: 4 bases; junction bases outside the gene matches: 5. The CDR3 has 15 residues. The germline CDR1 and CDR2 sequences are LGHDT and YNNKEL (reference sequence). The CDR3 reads CASSHSGTGKNIQYF. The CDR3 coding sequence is TGTGCCAGCAGCCACTCCGGGACAGGTAAAAACATTCAGTACTTC.

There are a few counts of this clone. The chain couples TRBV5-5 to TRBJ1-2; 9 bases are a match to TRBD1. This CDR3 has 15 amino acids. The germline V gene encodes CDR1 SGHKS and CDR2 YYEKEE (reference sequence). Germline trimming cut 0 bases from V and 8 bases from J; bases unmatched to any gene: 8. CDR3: CASSLAPGTGRGYTF. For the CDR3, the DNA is TGTGCCAGCAGCTTGGCCCCCGGGACAGGGCGCGGCTACACCTTC.

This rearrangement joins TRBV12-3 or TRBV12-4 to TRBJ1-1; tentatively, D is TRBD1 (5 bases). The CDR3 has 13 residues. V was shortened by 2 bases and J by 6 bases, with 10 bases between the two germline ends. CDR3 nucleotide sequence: TGTGCCAGCAGTTTATCCCGGGGGGCTGAAGCTTTCTTT. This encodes CASSLSRGAEAFF.

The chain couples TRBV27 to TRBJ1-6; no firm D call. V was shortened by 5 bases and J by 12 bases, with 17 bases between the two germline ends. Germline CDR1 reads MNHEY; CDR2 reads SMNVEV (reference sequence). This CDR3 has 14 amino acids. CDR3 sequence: CASSPQYSPIPLHF. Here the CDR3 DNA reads TGTGCCAGCAGTCCTCAGTATTCACCCATACCCCTCCACTTT.

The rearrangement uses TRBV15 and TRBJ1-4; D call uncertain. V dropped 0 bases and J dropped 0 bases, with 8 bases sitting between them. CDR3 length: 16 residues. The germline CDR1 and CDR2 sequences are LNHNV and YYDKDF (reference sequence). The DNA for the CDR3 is TGTGCCACCAGCAGAGAATCCCCTGCAACTAATGAAAAACTGTTTTTT. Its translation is CATSRESPATNEKLFF.

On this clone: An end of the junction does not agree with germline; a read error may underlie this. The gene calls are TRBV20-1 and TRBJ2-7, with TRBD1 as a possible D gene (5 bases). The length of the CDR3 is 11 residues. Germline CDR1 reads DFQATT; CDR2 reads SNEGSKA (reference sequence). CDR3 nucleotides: TGCAGTGCTGGAGACAGCTACGAGCAGTACTTC. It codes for CSAGDSYEQYF.

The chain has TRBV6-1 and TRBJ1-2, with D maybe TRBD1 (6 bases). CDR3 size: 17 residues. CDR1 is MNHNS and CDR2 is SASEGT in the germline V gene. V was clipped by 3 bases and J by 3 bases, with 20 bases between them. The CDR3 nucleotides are TGTGCCAGCAGTGATGTTGGCTCCCCCAGGGGTGACTATGGCTACACCTTC. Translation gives CASSDVGSPRGDYGYTF.

The CDR3 is CASSQTGAGTGELFF. The CDR3 bases are TGTGCCAGCTCACAAACAGGGGCGGGCACCGGGGAGCTGTTTTTT. The chain couples TRBV18 to TRBJ2-2; TRBD1 agrees at 7 bases. Unmatched junction bases numbered 6, after V lost 4 bases and J lost 4 bases. Per germline, CDR1 KGHSH and CDR2 LQKENI. The CDR3 consists of 15 residues.

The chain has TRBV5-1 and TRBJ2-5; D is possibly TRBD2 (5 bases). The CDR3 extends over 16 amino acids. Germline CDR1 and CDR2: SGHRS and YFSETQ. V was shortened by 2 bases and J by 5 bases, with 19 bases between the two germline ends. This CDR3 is CASSFGLSGYSETQYF. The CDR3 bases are TGCGCCAGCAGCTTCGGGCTCTCGGGATATTCCGAGACCCAGTACTTC. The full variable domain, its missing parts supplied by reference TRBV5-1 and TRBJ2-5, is KAGVTQTPRYLIKTRGQQVTLSCSPISGHRSVSWYQQTPGQGLQFLFEYFSETQRNKGNFPGRFSGRQFSNSRSEMNVSTLELGDSALYLCASSFGLSGYSETQYFGPGTRLLVL.

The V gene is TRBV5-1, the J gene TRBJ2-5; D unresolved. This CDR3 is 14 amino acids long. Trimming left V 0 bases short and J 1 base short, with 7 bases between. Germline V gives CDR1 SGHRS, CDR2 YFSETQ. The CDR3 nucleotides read TGCGCCAGCAGCTTGGTTCCATCCCAAGAGACCCAGTACTTC. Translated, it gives CASSLVPSQETQYF.

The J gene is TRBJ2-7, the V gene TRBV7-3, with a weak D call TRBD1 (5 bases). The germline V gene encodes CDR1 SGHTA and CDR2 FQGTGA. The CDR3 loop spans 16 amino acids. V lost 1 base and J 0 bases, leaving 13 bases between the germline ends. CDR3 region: CASSLNQGAISYEQYF. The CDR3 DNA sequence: TGTGCCAGCAGCTTAAATCAAGGGGCCATCTCCTACGAGCAGTACTTC.

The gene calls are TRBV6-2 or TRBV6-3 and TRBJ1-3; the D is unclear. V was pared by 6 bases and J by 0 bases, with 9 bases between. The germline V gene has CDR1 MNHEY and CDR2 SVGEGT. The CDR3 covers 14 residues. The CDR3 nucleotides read TGTGCCAGCAGCAGGACTGTCTCTGGAAACACCATATATTTT. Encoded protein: CASSRTVSGNTIYF.

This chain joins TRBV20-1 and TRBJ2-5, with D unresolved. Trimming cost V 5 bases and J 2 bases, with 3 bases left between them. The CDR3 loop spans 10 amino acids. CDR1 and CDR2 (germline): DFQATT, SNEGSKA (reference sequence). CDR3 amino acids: CSALQETQYF. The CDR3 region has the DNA TGCAGTGCTTTACAAGAGACCCAGTACTTC.

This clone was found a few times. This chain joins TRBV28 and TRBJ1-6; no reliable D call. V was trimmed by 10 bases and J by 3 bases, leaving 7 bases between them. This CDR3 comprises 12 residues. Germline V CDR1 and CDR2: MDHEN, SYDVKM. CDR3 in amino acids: CATRVYNSPLHF. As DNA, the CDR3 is TGTGCCACCCGGGTCTATAATTCACCCCTCCACTTT.

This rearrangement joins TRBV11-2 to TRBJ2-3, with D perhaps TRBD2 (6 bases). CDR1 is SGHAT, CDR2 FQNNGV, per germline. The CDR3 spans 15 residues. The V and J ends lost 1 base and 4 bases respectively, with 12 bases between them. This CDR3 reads CASSLGWGGADTQYF. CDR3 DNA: TGTGCCAGCAGCTTAGGTTGGGGAGGCGCAGATACGCAGTATTTT.